Each of the 13 T cell receptor beta chains below was sequenced from the same sample in a study of blood T cell repertoires in COVID-19. Assay: immunoSEQ multiplex PCR; the TCRdb copy retains only in-frame clones and omits some. The table includes approximately 260,000 clones, approximately 84% detected once. The specimen sequenced was peripheral blood. The receptor set was obtained from a human donor in a cohort sampled during active COVID-19.

The sample holds one count of this clone. This chain connects TRBV21-1 to TRBJ1-1; the table's D call, TRBD1, has no DNA check behind it. TRBV21-1 is a known pseudogene. This CDR3 comprises 15 residues. This CDR3 is CASSKSATGAGEAFF. CDR3 nucleotides: TGTGCCAGCAGCAAAAGTGCGACAGGGGCCGGTGAAGCTTTCTTT.

The gene calls are TRBV5-1 and TRBJ2-1, with 16 bases lining up with TRBD2. CDR3 length: 18 amino acids. Unmatched junction bases numbered 7, after V lost 1 base and J lost 6 bases. The germline gives CDR1 SGHRS, CDR2 YFSETQ. The CDR3 DNA follows: TGCGCCAGCAGCTTGTTGGCCGGGACTAGCGGGAGGGCCAATGAGCAGTTCTTC. Its protein product is CASSLLAGTSGRANEQFF.

The V call is TRBV5-4, the J call TRBJ1-2, with TRBD1 matching over 11 bases. Per the germline V gene, CDR1 is SGHNT and CDR2 is YYREEE (reference sequence). With V trimmed by 4 bases and J by 4 bases, 9 bases remained unmatched. The CDR3 runs to 16 residues. The CDR3 here is CASSADRGRVFYGYTF. In DNA, the CDR3 is TGTGCCAGCAGCGCGGACAGGGGGCGCGTCTTCTATGGCTACACCTTC.

In this sample, this clone turned up a few times. DNA for the CDR3: TGTGCCAGCAGCCAGAATACAGGGGGGGCTTCACCCCTCCACTTT. It encodes CASSQNTGGASPLHF. The chain is built from TRBV6-2 or TRBV6-3 and TRBJ1-6; TRBD1 matches at 8 bases. CDR1 and CDR2 from the germline V gene are MNHEY and SVGEGT. V trimming: 6 bases; J trimming: 9 bases; junction bases outside the gene matches: 10. The CDR3 length is 15 residues.

This sequence joins TRBV6-5 and TRBJ2-1; 11 bases are shared with TRBD2. CDR1 is MNHEY and CDR2 is SVGAGI in the germline V gene. V was clipped by 2 bases and J by 9 bases; unmatched bases: 3. The CDR3 totals 14 residues. CDR3: CASSYGTSGIEQFF. The DNA for the CDR3 is TGTGCCAGCAGTTACGGGACTAGCGGAATTGAGCAGTTCTTC.

The sample holds one count of this clone. The J gene is TRBJ2-1, the V gene TRBV12-3 or TRBV12-4; D might be TRBD2 (6 bases). V was pared by 6 bases and J by 12 bases, with 18 bases between. The length of the CDR3 is 13 residues. This CDR3 reads CASRRAGSAGQFF. CDR3 sequence (DNA): TGTGCCAGCAGGCGCGCCGGGTCAGCGGGGCAGTTCTTC.

The chain has TRBV27 and TRBJ2-7; TRBD1 agrees at 9 bases. Germline V lookup: CDR1 MNHEY, CDR2 SMNVEV (reference sequence). This CDR3 region has 14 residues. With 6 bases clipped from V and 0 bases from J, the junction kept 3 bases outside the gene matches. Written as DNA, the CDR3 is TGTGCCAGCAGGGGACAGGGTGGCTCCTACGAGCAGTACTTC. Translation: CASRGQGGSYEQYF.

The gene calls are TRBV13 and TRBJ2-3; TRBD2 is a possible D gene (6 bases). Germline values: CDR1 PRHDT, CDR2 FYEKMQ (reference sequence). This CDR3 is built from 18 residues. The V end lost 1 base, the J end lost 4 bases, and 21 bases lay between the germline ends. DNA of the CDR3: TGTGCCAGCAGCTTAGCTTTTTTGGGGGTGCCTAGCGCAGATACGCAGTATTTT. Protein sequence: CASSLAFLGVPSADTQYF.

This chain joins TRBV5-1 and TRBJ2-7, with D possibly being TRBD2 (6 bases). V lost 4 bases and J 3 bases, leaving 14 bases between the germline ends. In germline, CDR1 is SGHRS, CDR2 YFSETQ. The CDR3 runs 14 residues. For the CDR3, the DNA is TGCGCCAGCAGCCTGAATGGGGGGTACTACGAGCAGTACTTC. This gives the protein CASSLNGGYYEQYF. The variable domain in full, with the rest retrieved from reference TRBV5-1 and TRBJ2-7, is KAGVTQTPRYLIKTRGQQVTLSCSPISGHRSVSWYQQTPGQGLQFLFEYFSETQRNKGNFPGRFSGRQFSNSRSEMNVSTLELGDSALYLCASSLNGGYYEQYFGPGTRLTVT.

The chain uses TRBV6-5 and TRBJ1-1; D is perhaps TRBD1 (6 bases). The CDR3 runs to 15 residues. Germline CDR1 reads MNHEY; CDR2 reads SVGAGI. V lost 6 bases to trimming and J lost 1 base, with 15 bases between them. Here the CDR3 reads CASRDIGGKNTEAFF. In DNA, the CDR3 is TGTGCCAGCAGAGATATAGGGGGAAAGAACACTGAAGCTTTCTTT.

J is TRBJ1-6 and V is TRBV14, with D hard to call. The CDR3 covers 12 residues. Per the germline V gene, CDR1 is SGHDN and CDR2 is FVKESK. Trimming pared 3 bases from V and 13 bases from J, leaving 10 bases between. CDR3 in amino acids: CASSQLQAPLHF. In DNA form, the CDR3 reads TGTGCCAGCAGCCAGTTGCAGGCCCCCCTCCACTTT.

V usage is TRBV4-1 and J usage is TRBJ1-1, with 7 bases identical to TRBD1. Trimming took 5 bases from V and 4 from J; bases not matched to a gene: 4. Germline CDR1 MGHRA, CDR2 YSYEKL. This CDR3 is 13 amino acids long. CDR3 amino acids: CASSFRGITEAFF. The CDR3 bases are TGCGCCAGCAGCTTCAGGGGGATCACTGAAGCTTTCTTT.

A remark on this clone: The germline gene is not matched at one end of the junction; a read error may be the cause. The CDR3: CASSYPQRGASF. DNA for the CDR3: TGTGCCAGCAGTTACCCTCAGCGGGGGGCATCATTC. The chain carries TRBV6-2 or TRBV6-3 and TRBJ2-7; 9 bases line up with TRBD2. Germline V lookup: CDR1 MNHEY, CDR2 SVGEGT. The CDR3 totals 12 residues.